This T cell receptor (beta chain) was captured by sequencing in a study of immune evolution from preneoplasia to lung adenocarcinoma. Study results and limitations: From normal lung to invasive adenocarcinoma, top clone frequencies appeared to decrease. T cell clonality was higher in KRAS-mutant than EGFR-mutant or wild-type nodules.

This clone ranks as large (0.1 to 1%). What it recognizes is unknown. Method: immunoSEQ multiplex PCR; TCRdb's copy keeps in-frame clones and lacks some. Of about 2,600 clones detected, roughly four fifths appear once; the ten largest clones hold about 5%. Between about 2014 and 2018, patients underwent resection in Japan or China. Source material: FFPE invasive lung adenocarcinoma tissue. The receptor was isolated from a person aged 70 to 85 with invasive lung adenocarcinoma.

For the CDR3, the DNA is TGTGCCAGCAGCTCCCCGGCGGGTTACAATGAGCAGTTCTTC. This translates into CASSSPAGYNEQFF. The V gene is TRBV9, the J gene TRBJ2-1, with a tentative D call TRBD2 (5 bases). In germline, CDR1 is SGDLS, CDR2 YYNGEE. The V end was cut by 4 bases, the J end by 4 bases, with 12 bases between. The CDR3 is 14 amino acids.